This T cell receptor (beta chain) was identified in a study of T cells in Graves' hyperthyroidism and ophthalmopathy. Amplification of TCR beta CDR3 regions was performed using RNA transcripts as template. The primer set for the first-round RT-PCR of the TCR CDR3 was HTBI. TCRdb passed the multiplex PCR reads through MiXCR, listing each CDR3 protein once. The table lists a few hundred thousand distinct CDR3 sequences, around 42% of them singletons. The CDR3 totals 14 residues. In germline, CDR1 is LNHDA, CDR2 SQIVND (reference sequence). V lost 3 bases and J lost 3; bases outside the gene matches: 0. This clonotype was recorded at least ten times.

The origin of this receptor is an adult woman with Graves' disease, either hyperthyroidism or ophthalmopathy (not recorded which). Sequenced sample: peripheral blood or thyroid tissue (not recorded which). This rearrangement joins TRBV19 to TRBJ2-2; 8 bases are a match to TRBD1. The CDR3 region is CASSIRGHTGELFF. For the CDR3, the DNA is TGTGCCAGTAGTATCAGGGGGCACACCGGGGAGCTGTTTTTT.